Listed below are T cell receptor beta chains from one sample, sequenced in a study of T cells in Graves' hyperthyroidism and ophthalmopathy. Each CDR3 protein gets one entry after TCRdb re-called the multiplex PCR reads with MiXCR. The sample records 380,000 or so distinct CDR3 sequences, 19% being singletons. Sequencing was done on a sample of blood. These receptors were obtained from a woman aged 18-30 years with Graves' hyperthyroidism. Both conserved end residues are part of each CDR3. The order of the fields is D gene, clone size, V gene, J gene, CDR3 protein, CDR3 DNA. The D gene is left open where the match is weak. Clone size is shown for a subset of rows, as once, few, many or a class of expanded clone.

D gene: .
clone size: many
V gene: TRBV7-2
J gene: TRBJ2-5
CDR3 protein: CASSLGGRETQYF
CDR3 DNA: TGTGCCAGCAGCCTAGGGGGTCGCGAGACCCAGTACTTC

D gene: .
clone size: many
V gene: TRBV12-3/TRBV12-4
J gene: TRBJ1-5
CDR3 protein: CASSSDRKQPQHF
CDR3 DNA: TGTGCCAGCAGCTCTGACAGGAAGCAGCCCCAGCATTTT

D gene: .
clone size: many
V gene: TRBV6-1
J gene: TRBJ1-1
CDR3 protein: CASTRGLPGSTEAFF
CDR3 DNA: TGTGCCAGCACCCGGGGACTCCCAGGCTCCACTGAAGCTTTCTTT

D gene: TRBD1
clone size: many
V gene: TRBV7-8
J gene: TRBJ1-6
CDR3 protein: CASSSRTGENSPLHF
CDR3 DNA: TGTGCCAGCAGCTCGCGGACAGGGGAGAATTCACCCCTCCACTTT

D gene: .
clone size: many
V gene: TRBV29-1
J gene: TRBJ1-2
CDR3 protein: CSASGQADYGYTF
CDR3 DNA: TGCAGCGCGAGTGGGCAGGCCGACTATGGCTACACCTTC

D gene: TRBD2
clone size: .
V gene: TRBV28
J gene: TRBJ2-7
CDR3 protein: CASSLGASGRSYEQYF
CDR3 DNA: TGTGCCAGCAGTTTAGGGGCTAGCGGGAGAAGCTACGAGCAGTACTTC

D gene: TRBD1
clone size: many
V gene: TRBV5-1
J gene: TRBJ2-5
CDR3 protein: CASSAGGQGYETQYF
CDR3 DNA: TGCGCCAGCAGCGCCGGGGGACAGGGGTACGAGACCCAGTACTTC

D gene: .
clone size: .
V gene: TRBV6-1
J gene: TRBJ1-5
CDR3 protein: CASQQAEGNQPQHF
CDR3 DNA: TGTGCCAGCCAGCAGGCGGAGGGCAATCAGCCCCAGCATTTT

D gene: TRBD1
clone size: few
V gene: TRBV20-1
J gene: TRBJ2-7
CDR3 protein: CSANGGDRSSYEQYF
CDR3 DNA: TGCAGTGCTAACGGAGGGGACAGGAGCTCCTACGAGCAGTACTTC

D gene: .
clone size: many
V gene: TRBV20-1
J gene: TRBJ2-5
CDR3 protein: CSAPPGDLEETQYF
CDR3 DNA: TGCAGTGCTCCCCCGGGGGACCTGGAAGAGACCCAGTACTTC

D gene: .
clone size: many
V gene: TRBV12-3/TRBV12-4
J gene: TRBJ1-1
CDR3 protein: CASSTEVNTEAFF
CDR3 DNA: TGTGCCAGCAGCACAGAGGTGAACACTGAAGCTTTCTTT

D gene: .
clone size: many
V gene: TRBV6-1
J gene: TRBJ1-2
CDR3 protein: CASRIVRGLGLNYGYTF
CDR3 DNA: TGTGCCAGCCGAATTGTCCGGGGCCTAGGCCTTAACTATGGCTACACCTTC

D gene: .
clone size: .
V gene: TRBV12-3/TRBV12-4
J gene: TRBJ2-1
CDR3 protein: CASSLAGGGRDEQFF
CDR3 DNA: TGTGCCAGCAGTTTAGCCGGAGGGGGGAGGGATGAGCAGTTCTTC

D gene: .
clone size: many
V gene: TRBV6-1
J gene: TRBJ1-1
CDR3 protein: CASSEMRALRGAFF
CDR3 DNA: TGTGCCAGCAGTGAAATGAGGGCCCTCCGGGGAGCTTTCTTT

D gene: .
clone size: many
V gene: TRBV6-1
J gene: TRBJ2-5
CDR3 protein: CASSTGRGGTQYF
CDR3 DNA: TGTGCCAGCAGCACAGGAAGGGGGGGGACCCAGTACTTC

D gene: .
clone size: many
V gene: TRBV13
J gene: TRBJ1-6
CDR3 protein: CASSFRTSLNSPLHF
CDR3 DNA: TGTGCCAGCAGCTTCAGGACGAGCCTTAATTCACCCCTCCACTTT

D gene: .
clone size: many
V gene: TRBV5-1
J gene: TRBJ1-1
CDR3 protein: CASSPDRYTEAFF
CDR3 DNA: TGCGCCAGCAGCCCTGACAGGTACACTGAAGCTTTCTTT

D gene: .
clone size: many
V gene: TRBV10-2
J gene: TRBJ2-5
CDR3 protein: CASSGPIGEYQETQYF
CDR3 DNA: TGCGCCAGCAGTGGCCCCATCGGGGAGTACCAAGAGACCCAGTACTTC

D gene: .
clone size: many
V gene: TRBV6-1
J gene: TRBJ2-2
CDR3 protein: CASSEVQANTGELFF
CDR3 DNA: TGTGCCAGCAGTGAGGTTCAGGCGAACACCGGGGAGCTGTTTTTT

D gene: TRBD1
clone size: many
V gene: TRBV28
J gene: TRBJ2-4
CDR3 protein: CASLGQGNIQYF
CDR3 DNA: TGTGCCAGCCTAGGACAGGGAAACATTCAGTACTTC

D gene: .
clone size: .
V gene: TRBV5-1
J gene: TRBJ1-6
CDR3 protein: CASSLEGSYNSPLHF
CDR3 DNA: TGCGCCAGCAGCTTGGAGGGGTCCTATAATTCACCCCTCCACTTT

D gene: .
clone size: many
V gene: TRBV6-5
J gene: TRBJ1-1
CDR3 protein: CASSYYWTEIEAFF
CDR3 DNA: TGTGCCAGCAGTTACTACTGGACGGAGATTGAAGCTTTCTTT

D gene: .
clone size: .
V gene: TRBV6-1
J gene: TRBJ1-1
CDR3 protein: CASSETLRTEAFF
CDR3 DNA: TGTGCCAGCAGTGAAACTTTAAGGACTGAAGCTTTCTTT

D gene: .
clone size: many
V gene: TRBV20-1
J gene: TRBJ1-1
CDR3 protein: CSARFRSQNTEAFF
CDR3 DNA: TGCAGTGCTAGGTTTCGGTCTCAGAACACTGAAGCTTTCTTT

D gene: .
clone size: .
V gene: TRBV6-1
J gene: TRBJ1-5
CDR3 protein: CASSPAGLGNQPQHF
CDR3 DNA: TGTGCCAGCAGTCCAGCAGGGTTGGGCAATCAGCCCCAGCATTTT

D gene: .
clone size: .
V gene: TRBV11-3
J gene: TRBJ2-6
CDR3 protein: CASSLGLEQYTPSGANVLTF
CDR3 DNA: TGTGCCAGCAGCTTAGGGTTGGAGCAGTACACACCCTCTGGGGCCAACGTCCTGACTTTC

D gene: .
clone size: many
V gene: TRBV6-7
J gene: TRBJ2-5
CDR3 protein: CASPCAASQETQYF
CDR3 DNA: TGTGCCAGCCCCTGCGCAGCATCTCAAGAGACCCAGTACTTC

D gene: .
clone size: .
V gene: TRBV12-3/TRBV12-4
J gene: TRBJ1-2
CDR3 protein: CASSLASRGPYGYTF
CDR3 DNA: TGTGCCAGCAGTTTGGCAAGTAGGGGCCCTTATGGCTACACCTTC

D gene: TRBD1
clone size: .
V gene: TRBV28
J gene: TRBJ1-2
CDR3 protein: CASSPDRDLYGYTF
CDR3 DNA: TGTGCCAGCAGCCCGGACAGGGATCTCTATGGCTACACCTTC

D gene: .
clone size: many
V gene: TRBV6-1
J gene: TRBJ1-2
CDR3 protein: CASRENNDRLANYGYTF
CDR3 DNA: TGTGCCAGCAGAGAGAACAACGACAGGTTAGCTAACTATGGCTACACCTTC

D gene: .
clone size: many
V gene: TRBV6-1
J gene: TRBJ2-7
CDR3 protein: CASSAGGQQPSYEQYF
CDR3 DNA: TGTGCCAGCAGTGCGGGGGGACAACAGCCATCCTACGAGCAATACTTC

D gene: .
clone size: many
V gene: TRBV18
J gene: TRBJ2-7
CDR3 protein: CASSPAGTNGVDEQYF
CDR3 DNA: TGTGCCAGCTCACCGGCAGGGACCAACGGCGTAGACGAGCAGTACTTC

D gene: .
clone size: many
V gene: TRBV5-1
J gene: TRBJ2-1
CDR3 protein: CASSLVATNEQFF
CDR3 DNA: TGCGCCAGCAGCTTGGTGGCAACCAATGAGCAGTTCTTC

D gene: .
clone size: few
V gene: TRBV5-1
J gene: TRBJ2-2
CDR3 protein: CASSNTRGTGELFF
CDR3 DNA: TGCGCCAGCAGCAACACAAGGGGAACCGGGGAGCTGTTTTTT

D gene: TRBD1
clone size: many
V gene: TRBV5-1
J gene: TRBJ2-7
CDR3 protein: CASSYDRVPYEQYF
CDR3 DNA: TGCGCCAGCAGCTATGACAGGGTCCCCTACGAGCAGTACTTC

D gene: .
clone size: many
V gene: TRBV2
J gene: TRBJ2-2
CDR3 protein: CASSRVLNTGELFF
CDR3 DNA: TGTGCCAGCAGCAGGGTCTTGAATACCGGGGAGCTGTTTTTT

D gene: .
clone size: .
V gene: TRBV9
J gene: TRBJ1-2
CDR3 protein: CAISVNIVRYSYTF
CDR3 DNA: TGTGCCATCAGCGTAAACATAGTCCGATATAGCTACACCTTC

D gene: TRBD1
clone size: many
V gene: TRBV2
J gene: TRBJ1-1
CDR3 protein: CASSPRTGRRPEAFF
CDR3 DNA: TGTGCCAGCAGTCCACGGACAGGGCGTAGACCCGAAGCTTTCTTT

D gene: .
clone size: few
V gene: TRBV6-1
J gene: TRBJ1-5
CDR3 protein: CASSGAENQPQHF
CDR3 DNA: TGTGCCAGCAGTGGGGCAGAGAATCAGCCCCAGCATTTT

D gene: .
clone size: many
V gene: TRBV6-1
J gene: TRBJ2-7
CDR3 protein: CASSGYQGSSYEQYF
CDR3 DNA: TGTGCCAGCAGTGGTTACCAGGGGTCCTCCTACGAGCAGTACTTC

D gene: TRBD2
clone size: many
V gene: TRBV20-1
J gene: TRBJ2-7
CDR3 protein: CRPASGGNEQYF
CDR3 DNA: TGCAGGCCGGCTAGCGGGGGAAACGAGCAGTACTTC

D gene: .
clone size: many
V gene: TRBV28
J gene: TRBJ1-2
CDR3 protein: CASKTENYGYTF
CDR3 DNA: TGTGCCAGCAAGACGGAAAACTATGGCTACACCTTC

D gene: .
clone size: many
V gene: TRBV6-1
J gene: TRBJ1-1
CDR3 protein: CASSPDGLANTEAFF
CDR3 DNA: TGTGCCAGCAGCCCCGATGGACTAGCGAACACTGAAGCTTTCTTT

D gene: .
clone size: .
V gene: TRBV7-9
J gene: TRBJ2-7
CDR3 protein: CASSLWAGISYEQYF
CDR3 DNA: TGTGCCAGCAGCTTATGGGCTGGAATTTCCTACGAGCAGTACTTC

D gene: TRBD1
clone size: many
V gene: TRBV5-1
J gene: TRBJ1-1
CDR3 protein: CASSLGQGMNTEAFF
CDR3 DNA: TGCGCCAGCAGCTTGGGACAGGGAATGAACACTGAAGCTTTCTTT

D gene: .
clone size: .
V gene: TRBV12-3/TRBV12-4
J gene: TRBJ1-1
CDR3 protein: CASRMIGNTEAFF
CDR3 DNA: TGTGCCAGCAGGATGATAGGGAACACTGAAGCTTTCTTT

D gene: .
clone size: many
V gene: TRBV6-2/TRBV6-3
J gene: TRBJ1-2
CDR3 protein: CASRHAGANYGYTF
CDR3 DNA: TGTGCCAGCAGGCACGCGGGCGCCAACTATGGCTACACCTTC

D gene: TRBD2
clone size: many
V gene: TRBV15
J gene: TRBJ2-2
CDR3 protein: CATNQRGRVGGELFF
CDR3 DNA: TGTGCCACGAACCAGCGGGGGCGCGTTGGCGGGGAGCTGTTTTTT

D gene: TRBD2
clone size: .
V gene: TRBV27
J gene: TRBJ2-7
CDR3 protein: CASSLGLAGPYEQYF
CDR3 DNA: TGTGCCAGCAGTTTGGGACTAGCGGGACCCTACGAGCAGTACTTC

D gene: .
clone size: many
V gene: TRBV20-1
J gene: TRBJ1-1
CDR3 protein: CSARDVGRGFMNTEAFF
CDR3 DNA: TGCAGTGCTAGAGATGTGGGCAGGGGATTTATGAACACTGAAGCTTTCTTT

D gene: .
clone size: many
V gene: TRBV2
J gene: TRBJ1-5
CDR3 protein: CASSEPLGPNQPQHF
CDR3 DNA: TGTGCCAGCAGTGAACCACTCGGACCCAATCAGCCCCAGCATTTT

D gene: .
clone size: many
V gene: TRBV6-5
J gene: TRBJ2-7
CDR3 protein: CASSYPRGQRTYEQYF
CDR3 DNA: TGTGCCAGCAGTTACCCTCGAGGGCAGAGGACCTACGAGCAGTACTTC

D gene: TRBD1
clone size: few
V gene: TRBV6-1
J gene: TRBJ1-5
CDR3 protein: CASKPGQLNQPQHF
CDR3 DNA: TGTGCCAGCAAACCGGGACAGTTGAATCAGCCCCAGCATTTT

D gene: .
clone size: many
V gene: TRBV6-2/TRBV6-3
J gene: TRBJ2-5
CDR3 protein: CASSRLWTQYF
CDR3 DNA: TGTGCCAGCAGTCGCCTTTGGACCCAGTACTTC

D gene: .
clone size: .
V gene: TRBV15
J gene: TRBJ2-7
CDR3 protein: CATSLGSYEQYF
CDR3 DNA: TGTGCCACCAGCTTAGGTTCCTACGAGCAGTACTTC